Included here is one T cell receptor (beta chain) sequence, with context. The antigen remains undetermined. The germline gives CDR1 LNHDA, CDR2 SQIVND (reference sequence). The length of the CDR3 is 16 residues. The ends were cut back, 3 bases at V and 4 bases at J, with 15 bases in the middle. This entry belongs to a study of T cells in localized non-small cell lung cancer. Overall study results and limits: There was higher T cell clonality in uninvolved adjacent lung than in tumor, and it was highest there. Longer overall survival accompanied higher blood T cell density.

Assay used: immunoSEQ multiplex PCR; TCRdb lists only in-frame clones, some missing. The data hold tens of thousands of clones, with 70% to 90% observed a single time. This clonotype was obtained from a woman aged 35 to 75 with stage I squamous cell lung carcinoma. Sequencing was performed on peripheral blood, taken before any cancer treatment. The chain recombines TRBV19 with TRBJ2-2; D ambiguous. Written as DNA, the CDR3 is TGTGCCAGTAGTATGGGATTTTTCCGTAGCACCGGGGAGCTGTTTTTT. Translating it yields CASSMGFFRSTGELFF.